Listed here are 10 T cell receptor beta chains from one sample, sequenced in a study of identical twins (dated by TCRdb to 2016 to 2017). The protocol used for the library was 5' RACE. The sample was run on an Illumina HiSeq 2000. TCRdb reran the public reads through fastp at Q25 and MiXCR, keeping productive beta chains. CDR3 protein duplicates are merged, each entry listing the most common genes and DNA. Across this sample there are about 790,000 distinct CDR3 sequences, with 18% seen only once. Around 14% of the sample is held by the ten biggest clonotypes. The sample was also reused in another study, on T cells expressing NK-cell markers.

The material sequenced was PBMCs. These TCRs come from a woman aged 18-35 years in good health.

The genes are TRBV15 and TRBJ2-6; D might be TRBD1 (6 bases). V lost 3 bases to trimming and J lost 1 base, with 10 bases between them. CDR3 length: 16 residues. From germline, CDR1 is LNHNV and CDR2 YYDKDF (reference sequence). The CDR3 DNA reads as TGTGCCACCAGCAGCCCCCAGGGGTCTGGGGCCAACGTCCTGACTTTC. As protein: CATSSPQGSGANVLTF.

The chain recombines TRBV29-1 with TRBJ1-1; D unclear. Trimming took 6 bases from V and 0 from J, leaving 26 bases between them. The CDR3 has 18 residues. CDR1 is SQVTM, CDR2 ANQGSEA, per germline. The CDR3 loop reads CSVSLLTPTGKLNTEAFF. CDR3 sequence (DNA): TGCAGCGTCTCCCTACTCACACCGACGGGGAAATTGAACACTGAAGCTTTCTTT. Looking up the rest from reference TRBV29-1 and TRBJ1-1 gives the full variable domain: SAVISQKPSRDICQRGTSLTIQCQVDSQVTMMFWYRQQPGQSLTLIATANQGSEATYESGFVIDKFPISRPNLTFSTLTVSNMSPEDSSIYLCSVSLLTPTGKLNTEAFFGQGTRLTVV.

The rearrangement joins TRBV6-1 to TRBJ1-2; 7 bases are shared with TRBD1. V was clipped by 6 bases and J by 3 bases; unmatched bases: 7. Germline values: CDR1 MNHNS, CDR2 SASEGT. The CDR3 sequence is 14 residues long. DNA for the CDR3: TGTGCCAGCAGAGGGACAGAACAACACTATGGCTACACCTTC. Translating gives CASRGTEQHYGYTF.

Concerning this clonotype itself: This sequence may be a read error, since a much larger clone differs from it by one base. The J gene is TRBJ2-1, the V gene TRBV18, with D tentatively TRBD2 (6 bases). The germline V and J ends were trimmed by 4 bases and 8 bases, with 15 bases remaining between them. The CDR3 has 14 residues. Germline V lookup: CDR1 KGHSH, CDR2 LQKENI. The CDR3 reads CASSRRAVDDEQFF. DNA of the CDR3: TGTGCCAGCTCACGGAGGGCCGTGGACGATGAGCAGTTCTTC. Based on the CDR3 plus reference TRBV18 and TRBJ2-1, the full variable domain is NAGVMQNPRHLVRRRGQEARLRCSPMKGHSHVYWYRQLPEEGLKFMVYLQKENIIDESGMPKERFSAEFPKEGPSILRIQQVVRGDSAAYFCASSRRAVDDEQFFGPGTRLTVL.

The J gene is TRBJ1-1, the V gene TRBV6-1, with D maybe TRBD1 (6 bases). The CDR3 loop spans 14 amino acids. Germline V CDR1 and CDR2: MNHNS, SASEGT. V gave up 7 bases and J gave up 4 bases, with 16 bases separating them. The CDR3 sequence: CASNTGGAGTEAFF. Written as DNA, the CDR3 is TGTGCCAGCAACACTGGGGGGGCTGGCACTGAAGCTTTCTTT.

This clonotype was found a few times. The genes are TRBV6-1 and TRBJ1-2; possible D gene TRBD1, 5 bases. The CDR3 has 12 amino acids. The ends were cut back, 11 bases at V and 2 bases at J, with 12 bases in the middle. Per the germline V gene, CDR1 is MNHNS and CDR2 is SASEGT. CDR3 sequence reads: CAGREGNYGYTF. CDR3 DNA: TGTGCCGGTCGTGAGGGGAACTATGGCTACACCTTC.

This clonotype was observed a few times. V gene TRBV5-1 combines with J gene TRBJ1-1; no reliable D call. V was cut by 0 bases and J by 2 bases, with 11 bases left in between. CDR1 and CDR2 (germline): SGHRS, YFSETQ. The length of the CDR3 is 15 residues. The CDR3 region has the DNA TGCGCCAGCAGCTTGGGGGTCAGCCTCAACACTGAAGCTTTCTTT. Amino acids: CASSLGVSLNTEAFF.

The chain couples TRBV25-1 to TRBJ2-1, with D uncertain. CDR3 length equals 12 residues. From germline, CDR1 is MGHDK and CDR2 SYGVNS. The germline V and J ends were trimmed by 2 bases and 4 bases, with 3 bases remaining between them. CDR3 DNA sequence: TGTGCCAGCAGTGAAAATTACAATGAGCAGTTCTTC. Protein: CASSENYNEQFF.

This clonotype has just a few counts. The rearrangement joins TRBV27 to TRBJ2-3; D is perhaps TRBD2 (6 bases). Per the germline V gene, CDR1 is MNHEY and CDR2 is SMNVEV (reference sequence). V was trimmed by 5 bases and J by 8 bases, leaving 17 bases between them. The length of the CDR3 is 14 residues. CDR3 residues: CASSAHGTGATQYF. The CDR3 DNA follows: TGTGCCAGCAGTGCCCATGGGACTGGCGCTACGCAGTATTTT.

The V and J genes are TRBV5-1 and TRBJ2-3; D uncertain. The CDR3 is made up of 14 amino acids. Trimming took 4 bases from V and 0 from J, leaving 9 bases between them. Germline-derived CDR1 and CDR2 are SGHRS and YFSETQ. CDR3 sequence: CASSAYSSTDTQYF. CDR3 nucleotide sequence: TGCGCCAGCAGCGCCTATTCAAGCACAGATACGCAGTATTTT. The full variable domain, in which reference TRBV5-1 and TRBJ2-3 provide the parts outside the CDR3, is KAGVTQTPRYLIKTRGQQVTLSCSPISGHRSVSWYQQTPGQGLQFLFEYFSETQRNKGNFPGRFSGRQFSNSRSEMNVSTLELGDSALYLCASSAYSSTDTQYFGPGTRLTVL.